This is a list of T cell receptor delta chains from one sample in a study of Vδ1+ human thymocytes. TCRdb redid clone calling on the multiplex PCR reads using CATT. The sample contains around 60,000 delta-chain clones, less than 15% of which appear only once. Sequences were obtained from Vdelta1+ gamma-delta thymocytes from the thymus. The source is a girl in the first two years of life who had congenital heart surgery. Each CDR3 is given with its conserved first and last residue.

>TRDJ1|TRDV1
CALGDGNFLRGCLGDTLSKPTDKLIF
>TRDJ1|TRDV1
CALGAVAGTGGLTTDKLIF
>TRDJ1|TRDV1
CALGKGIGPALAWGSTDKLIF
>TRDJ1|TRDV2
CACDTEPTSWGIRVRDTDKLIF
>TRDJ1|TRDV1
CALGDPVPTCNWGRYKLIF
>TRDJ1|TRDV1
CALGRPSYAYWGISSDKLIF
>TRDJ1|TRDV3
CAPPVDLGDTRHYTDKLIF
>TRDJ1|TRDV1
CALGERFGRGGYTDKLIF
>TRDJ1|TRDV1
CALGKGRLRLGDTDKLIF
>TRDJ1|TRDV1
CALGGTSYQGDTDKLIF
>TRDJ1|TRDV1
CALGEPTQRPSPTPSVLYTDKLIF
>TRDJ1|TRDV1
CALGEGLWSTDKLIF
>TRDJ1|TRDV1
CALGDLGDPDKLIF
>TRDJ1|TRDV1
CALGECRSYEVTGGRYTDKLIF
>TRDJ1|TRDV1
CALGDPPGLARLTGDHYTDKLIF
>TRDJ1|TRDV1
CALGELGAILGGFDKLIF
>TRDJ1|TRDV1
CALGVLNLPSRGGARPYTDKLIF
>TRDJ1|TRDV1
CALGELTRLLGDADKLIF
>TRDJ1|TRDV1
CALGNFLLYWDTDKLIF
>TRDJ1|TRDV1
CALGPGYTDKLIF
>TRDJ1|TRDV1
CALGEHPLPPHTDKLIF
>TRDJ1|TRDV1
CALGEYFPTEVYTDKLIF
>TRDJ1|TRDV1
CALSLGDSPWHTDKLIF
>TRDJ1|TRDV1
CALGGGVFANKLIF
>TRDJ1|TRDV1
CALGELRFLRRSMGIYTDKLIF
>TRDJ1|TRDV1
CALGELRSYAYIDKLIF
>TRDJ1|TRDV1
CALGERPHWGIWDTDKLIF
>TRDJ1|TRDV1
CALGEIFLLGIYTDKLIF
>TRDJ1|TRAV29/DV5
CAASAVPMGDKDKLIF
>TRDJ1|TRDV1
CALGAMTRGYATPRGGRLIF
>TRDJ1|TRDV1
CALGENSILGAPYTDKLIF
>TRDJ1|TRDV1
CALGDSPSTAHRGGYVSGYTDKLIF
>TRDJ1|TRDV1
CALGELWIRPPPWRWGIFDKLIF
>TRDJ1|TRDV1
CALGELSPPLRVGDTHTDKLIF
>TRDJ1|TRDV1
CALGELGVAPLTDKLIF
>TRDJ1|TRDV1
CALAPLSTYRWGTDKLIF
>TRDJ1|TRDV1
CALGNVPLRSAGGRAPDKLIF
>TRDJ1|TRDV1
CALGNLPYWGMFSYTDKLIF
>TRDJ1|TRDV1
CALGGHTTPPIPPDWGIFPFTDKLIF
>TRDJ1|TRDV1
CALGAERRLGEDTDKLIF